Listed below are T cell receptor beta chains from one sample, sequenced in a study of Ad26.COV2.S vaccination and SARS-CoV-2 variants. The method was immunoSEQ multiplex PCR; TCRdb's version includes in-frame clones alone and lacks a portion of them. The sample records about 680,000 clones, about 90% being singletons. The sequencing used peripheral blood, collected in a trial of Ad26.COV2.S vaccine versus placebo. All receptors derive from a person aged 18-60 years who received the Ad26.COV2.S COVID-19 vaccine or a placebo. Both conserved end residues are part of each CDR3. A D gene is named only where the DNA matches it firmly. Not every row has a clone size; where given, it reads once, few, many or a size class.

size: .
V: TRBV2
D: TRBD1
J: TRBJ1-4
DNA: TGTGCCAGCAGGACCGGGACAGTTAGCGAAAAACTGTTTTTT
CDR3: CASRTGTVSEKLFF

size: .
V: TRBV7-2
D: TRBD1
J: TRBJ1-1
DNA: TGTGCCAGCAGCCCCGGACAGGGACTTGAAGCTTTCTTT
CDR3: CASSPGQGLEAFF

size: once
V: TRBV19
D: .
J: TRBJ2-3
DNA: TGTGCCAGTACCCCCACCGCCCCGGGGCGCACAGATACGCAGTATTTT
CDR3: CASTPTAPGRTDTQYF

size: .
V: TRBV6-2/TRBV6-3
D: TRBD1
J: TRBJ1-2
DNA: TGTGCCAGCAGTTACTCTCCAGGGGGATTTGGCTACACCTTC
CDR3: CASSYSPGGFGYTF

size: .
V: TRBV7-8
D: .
J: TRBJ2-5
DNA: TGTGCCAGCAGCTCGGGACCGGGACGGAAAGAGACCCAGTACTTC
CDR3: CASSSGPGRKETQYF

size: .
V: TRBV6-5
D: .
J: TRBJ1-5
DNA: TGTGCCAGCAGCCCCGACAGGCGTGATCAGCCCCAGCATTTT
CDR3: CASSPDRRDQPQHF

size: .
V: TRBV18
D: .
J: TRBJ2-1
DNA: TGTGCCAGCTCACCACCCGGGGGAGGCAATGAGCAGTTCTTC
CDR3: CASSPPGGGNEQFF

size: .
V: TRBV2
D: .
J: TRBJ1-4
DNA: TGTGCCAGCAGTTCGGTAGGGAGAGGTGAAAAACTGTTTTTT
CDR3: CASSSVGRGEKLFF

size: .
V: TRBV3-1/TRBV3-2
D: .
J: TRBJ2-7
DNA: TGTGCCAGCAGCCAAGGAGGGCTGCTTAGCTCCTACGAGCAGTACTTC
CDR3: CASSQGGLLSSYEQYF

size: .
V: TRBV18
D: TRBD2
J: TRBJ2-3
DNA: TGTGCCAGCTCATGGGGACTAGCGGGAGGAACAGATACGCAGTATTTT
CDR3: CASSWGLAGGTDTQYF

size: .
V: TRBV4-1
D: .
J: TRBJ2-7
DNA: TGCGCCAGCAGCTTGCAGCAGGGGATTTCCTACGAGCAGTACTTC
CDR3: CASSLQQGISYEQYF

size: .
V: TRBV27
D: .
J: TRBJ1-2
DNA: TGTGCCAGCAGTGCCAGGGCCCCGCTCTATGGCTACACCTTC
CDR3: CASSARAPLYGYTF

size: .
V: TRBV29-1
D: .
J: TRBJ2-2
DNA: TGCAGTGCGACCCGGGGGTCCGGGGAGCTGTTTTTT
CDR3: CSATRGSGELFF

size: .
V: TRBV2
D: .
J: TRBJ2-7
DNA: TGTGCCAGCGGAGACTACGAGCAGTACTTC
CDR3: CASGDYEQYF

size: .
V: TRBV3-1/TRBV3-2
D: .
J: TRBJ2-7
DNA: TGTGCCAGCAGCCAAGTTGCGGAGAGAACCTACGAGCAGTACTTC
CDR3: CASSQVAERTYEQYF

size: .
V: TRBV19
D: .
J: TRBJ2-5
DNA: TGTGCCAGTAGCCGCGCGTACCAAGAGACCCAGTACTTC
CDR3: CASSRAYQETQYF

size: few
V: TRBV12-3/TRBV12-4
D: .
J: TRBJ1-2
DNA: TGTGCCAGCAGTTTCGGCCCCACAGGCTACACCTTC
CDR3: CASSFGPTGYTF

size: .
V: TRBV5-1
D: TRBD1
J: TRBJ1-1
DNA: TGCGCCAGCAGCTTGAGGACAGGGAGAATGGACACTGAAGCTTTCTTT
CDR3: CASSLRTGRMDTEAFF

size: .
V: TRBV12-3/TRBV12-4
D: .
J: TRBJ2-2
DNA: TGTGCCAGCAGTTCTAGGACTACCGGGGAGCTGTTTTTT
CDR3: CASSSRTTGELFF

size: .
V: TRBV29-1
D: .
J: TRBJ2-6
DNA: TGCAGCGTTGGAAAGGACTCTGGGGCCAACGTCCTGACTTTC
CDR3: CSVGKDSGANVLTF